These 20 T cell receptor beta chains originate from one sample sequenced in a study of T cell responses to AZD1222 COVID-19 vaccine. TCRdb's table, derived via immunoSEQ multiplex PCR, lists solely in-frame clones and lacks some. The table has about 150,000 clones, around 94% seen once. This specimen consisted of peripheral blood, obtained on day 0 of AZD1222 vaccination. The receptors here all came from an adult in good health.

The chain couples TRBV19 to TRBJ2-1; a weak D match, TRBD2 (5 bases). Trimming stripped 2 bases from V and 10 bases from J, with 9 bases between. This CDR3 is 12 amino acids long. The germline CDR1 and CDR2 sequences are LNHDA and SQIVND (reference sequence). The CDR3 sequence: CASSIRGYEQFF. CDR3 DNA: TGTGCCAGTAGTATAAGAGGGTACGAGCAGTTCTTC.

The rearrangement uses TRBV18 and TRBJ2-3, with D unresolved. From germline, CDR1 is KGHSH and CDR2 LQKENI. The CDR3 runs to 14 residues. Trimming left V 0 bases short and J 4 bases short, with 8 bases between. Here the CDR3 DNA reads TGTGCCAGCTCACCACCGGGAATGGCAGATACGCAGTATTTT. This sequence encodes CASSPPGMADTQYF.

This chain connects TRBV7-9 to TRBJ1-5; possibly TRBD1 for D (6 bases). Trimming cost V 5 bases and J 6 bases, with 11 bases left between them. The CDR3 sequence is 13 residues long. The V gene's germline CDR1 is SEHNR and CDR2 FQNEAQ (reference sequence). CDR3 bases: TGTGCCAGCAGCGTAGGGGGAACTCAGCCCCAGCATTTT. Encoded protein: CASSVGGTQPQHF.

This rearrangement joins TRBV5-4 to TRBJ2-1; a weak D match, TRBD2 (6 bases). The V gene lost 0 bases and the J gene lost 2 bases, with 21 bases spanning the gap. This CDR3 region has 19 residues. Looked up from germline, CDR1 is SGHNT and CDR2 is YYREEE (reference sequence). The CDR3 region has the DNA TGTGCCAGCAGCTTGGAAGCTGTTTACGGGACTTACCCCTACAATGAGCAGTTCTTC. Protein sequence: CASSLEAVYGTYPYNEQFF.

This chain joins TRBV15 and TRBJ2-3; a weak D match, TRBD2 (5 bases). This CDR3 has 13 amino acids. The ends were cut back, 5 bases at V and 9 bases at J, with 15 bases in the middle. CDR1 and CDR2 (germline): LNHNV, YYDKDF (reference sequence). The CDR3 bases are TGTGCCACCAGCCAAGGAGAGGGATCGACGCAGTATTTT. This encodes CATSQGEGSTQYF.

DNA for the CDR3: TGTGCCATCAGTAAAGACAGGACCTACACCGGGGAGCTGTTTTTT. Amino acid sequence: CAISKDRTYTGELFF. The V and J genes are TRBV10-3 and TRBJ2-2; D might be TRBD1 (6 bases). There are 15 residues in the CDR3. From germline, CDR1 is ENHRY and CDR2 SYGVKD. Between the trimmed V and J ends, which lost 5 bases and 3 bases, there was a span of 13 bases.

V gene TRBV14 combines with J gene TRBJ2-7; D may be TRBD2 (5 bases). Germline CDR1 SGHDN, CDR2 FVKESK. V dropped 5 bases and J dropped 4 bases, with 12 bases sitting between them. The length of the CDR3 is 13 residues. This CDR3 reads CASSVGIPYEQYV. The CDR3 DNA is TGTGCCAGCAGCGTCGGGATCCCGTACGAGCAGTACGTC.

The rearrangement joins TRBV11-2 to TRBJ2-7, with D tentatively TRBD2 (5 bases). The CDR3 loop spans 13 amino acids. The V gene lost 5 bases and the J gene lost 6 bases, with 14 bases spanning the gap. Germline CDR1 and CDR2: SGHAT and FQNNGV. DNA for the CDR3: TGTGCCAGCAGCGTCCGAGGGTCTGGCGAGCAGTACGTC. Translation gives CASSVRGSGEQYV.

The genes are TRBV5-1 and TRBJ2-5; TRBD2 might be the D (6 bases). The V gene's germline CDR1 is SGHRS and CDR2 YFSETQ. The CDR3 contains 16 residues. Between the trimmed V and J ends, which lost 5 bases and 4 bases, there was a span of 21 bases. This CDR3 reads CASRHPGLGGLETQYF. DNA of the CDR3: TGCGCCAGCAGGCACCCGGGACTGGGGGGTTTAGAGACCCAGTACTTC.

V and J are TRBV2 and TRBJ2-4, with TRBD2 matching 7 bases. V dropped 4 bases and J dropped 14; count of bases not matched to a gene: 8. The CDR3 covers 12 residues. Germline V gene lookup returns CDR1 SNHLY and CDR2 FYNNEI. The CDR3 reads CASSGGRAGKYF. The CDR3 DNA is TGTGCCAGCAGTGGAGGGAGGGCCGGGAAGTACTTC.

The chain joins TRBV28 to TRBJ1-4; 8 bases agree with TRBD1. The trim removed 3 bases at V and 5 bases at J, leaving 23 bases unmatched. There are 21 residues in the CDR3. The germline CDR1 and CDR2 sequences are MDHEN and SYDVKM. CDR3 sequence: CASSFYFSQIQGAPANEKLFF. In DNA form, the CDR3 reads TGTGCCAGCAGTTTTTACTTCTCGCAAATTCAGGGGGCCCCCGCGAATGAAAAACTGTTTTTT.

The chain recombines TRBV5-1 with TRBJ2-3; a possible D gene is TRBD1 (8 bases). V shed 2 bases and J shed 3 bases, with 13 bases lying between them. The CDR3 loop spans 15 amino acids. The germline CDR1 and CDR2 sequences are SGHRS and YFSETQ. Here the CDR3 DNA reads TGCGCCAGCAGCTTAGGACAGGGAGGGACAGATACGCAGTATTTT. Translation: CASSLGQGGTDTQYF.

The chain links TRBV5-1 to TRBJ2-5; TRBD2 agrees at 13 bases. The CDR3 sequence is 15 residues long. The trim removed 3 bases at V and 2 bases at J, leaving 1 base unmatched. In germline, CDR1 is SGHRS, CDR2 YFSETQ. The CDR3 DNA is TGCGCCAGCAGCTGGGGACTAGCGGGGCAAGAGACCCAGTACTTC. Protein sequence: CASSWGLAGQETQYF. Together with reference TRBV5-1 and TRBJ2-5, the CDR3 gives the full variable domain: KAGVTQTPRYLIKTRGQQVTLSCSPISGHRSVSWYQQTPGQGLQFLFEYFSETQRNKGNFPGRFSGRQFSNSRSEMNVSTLELGDSALYLCASSWGLAGQETQYFGPGTRLLVL.

V is TRBV5-5 and J is TRBJ1-3; no clear D. The CDR3 length is 14 residues. CDR1 is SGHKS and CDR2 is YYEKEE in the germline V gene (reference sequence). The ends were cut back, 1 base at V and 1 base at J, with 6 bases in the middle. CDR3 bases: TGTGCCAGCAGCTTGCTAGGGTCTGGAAACACCATATATTTT. This sequence encodes CASSLLGSGNTIYF.

The chain uses TRBV5-1 and TRBJ2-3; possible D gene TRBD2, 6 bases. Germline V gene lookup returns CDR1 SGHRS and CDR2 YFSETQ. The V gene lost 4 bases and the J gene lost 4 bases, with 7 bases spanning the gap. The CDR3 sequence is 12 residues long. The CDR3 nucleotides read TGCGCCAGCAGCGGGGGGTCAGATACGCAGTATTTT. Translated, it gives CASSGGSDTQYF.

The chain employs TRBV7-8 and TRBJ2-5, with D hard to call. Trimming cost V 1 base and J 3 bases, with 12 bases left between them. This CDR3 is built from 15 residues. Germline-derived CDR1 and CDR2 are SGHVS and FQNEAQ. The CDR3 sequence is CASSLVSSAKETQYF. The CDR3 DNA follows: TGTGCCAGCAGCTTAGTTTCTTCAGCGAAAGAGACCCAGTACTTC.

This clone has just a few counts. V usage is TRBV19 and J usage is TRBJ1-4; D possibly corresponds to TRBD1 (5 bases). CDR1 is LNHDA, CDR2 SQIVND, per germline (reference sequence). The CDR3 loop spans 12 amino acids. Trimming cost V 9 bases and J 6 bases, with 11 bases left between them. CDR3 region: CASRDGHEKLFF. In nucleotides, the CDR3 is TGTGCCAGCCGGGACGGACATGAAAAACTGTTTTTT.

The chain combines TRBV18 with TRBJ1-5, with D tentatively TRBD1 (6 bases). Germline V gene data show CDR1 as KGHSH and CDR2 as LQKENI. Trimming removed 2 bases from V and 8 bases from J, with 16 bases in between. The CDR3 loop spans 15 amino acids. This chain's CDR3 is CASSPSTGSGEPQHF. In DNA form, the CDR3 reads TGTGCCAGCTCACCATCGACAGGATCAGGGGAGCCCCAGCATTTT.

The chain employs TRBV21-1 and TRBJ1-3; the table's D call, TRBD1, was not checked against the DNA. TRBV21-1 has pseudogene status. This CDR3 contains 17 residues. The CDR3 nucleotides are TGTGCCAGCAGCAAAAACCGGGACAGAAATCTTGGAAACACCATATATTTT. This gives the protein CASSKNRDRNLGNTIYF.

The V call is TRBV5-1, the J call TRBJ1-6; no firm D call. Germline loops: CDR1 SGHRS, CDR2 YFSETQ. CDR3 size: 13 residues. The V end was cut by 5 bases, the J end by 5 bases, with 8 bases between. Here the CDR3 DNA reads TGCGCCAGCAGACAAAGCGATAATTCACCCCTCCACTTT. This sequence encodes CASRQSDNSPLHF.